The 4 T cell receptor beta chains below all came from one sample that was sequenced in a study of human T cells and chemical hapten exposure. Time point: patch test 3, about 24 weeks after DPC sensitization. Treatment meaning: therapeutic diphenylcyclopropenone sensitization with weekly scalp DPC. In TCRdb, the RACE reads were re-called with MiXCR into one record per CDR3 protein. Of roughly 84,000 distinct CDR3 sequences detected, approximately 11% appear once; the ten largest clones hold around 3.7%. The sequences come from whole blood, collected in connection with sensitization to the hapten diphenylcyclopropenone (DPC). The source is a woman between 50 and 59 years old with alopecia areata. Some clones in this sample may be carry-over from other donors' samples.

This clonotype showed up many times. V gene TRBV11-2 combines with J gene TRBJ2-7, with 13 bases that match TRBD2. In germline, CDR1 is SGHAT, CDR2 FQNNGV. Losses at the gene ends were 0 bases for V and 4 bases for J; bases not matched to a gene: 12. This CDR3 has 19 amino acids. The CDR3 reads CASSLDVLMPGLAGYEQYF. The CDR3 nucleotides read TGTGCCAGCAGCTTAGATGTTTTGATGCCGGGACTAGCGGGATACGAGCAGTACTTC. Together with reference TRBV11-2 and TRBJ2-7, the CDR3 gives the full variable domain: EAGVAQSPRYKIIEKRQSVAFWCNPISGHATLYWYQQILGQGPKLLIQFQNNGVVDDSQLPKDRFSAERLKGVDSTLKIQPAKLEDSAVYLCASSLDVLMPGLAGYEQYFGPGTRLTVT.

This clonotype was seen at least ten times. This chain joins TRBV3-1 and TRBJ2-7, with D perhaps matching TRBD1 or TRBD2 (6 bases each). This CDR3 has 13 amino acids. V dropped 4 bases and J dropped 3 bases, with 10 bases sitting between them. Germline V gene data show CDR1 as LGHDT and CDR2 as YNNKEL (reference sequence). CDR3 DNA sequence: TGTGCCAGCAGCCGGGGGGCAGGCTACGAGCAGTACTTC. Protein: CASSRGAGYEQYF.

This clonotype was seen repeatedly, ten times or more. The chain uses TRBV20-1 and TRBJ2-5; a possible D gene is TRBD2 (6 bases). The V end was cut by 2 bases, the J end by 5 bases, with 15 bases between. From germline, CDR1 is DFQATT and CDR2 SNEGSKA (reference sequence). The length of the CDR3 is 14 residues. The CDR3 here is CSARPGKGGETQYF. CDR3 DNA sequence: TGCAGTGCTAGACCCGGGAAGGGAGGCGAGACCCAGTACTTC.

In its sample, this clonotype was seen many times. The gene calls are TRBV28 and TRBJ2-2; D remains ambiguous. Germline CDR1 MDHEN, CDR2 SYDVKM. V lost 4 bases, J lost 6 bases, and 12 bases lay in between. The CDR3 covers 14 residues. The chain's CDR3 is CASSSSSPSGELFF. CDR3 nucleotides: TGTGCCAGCAGTTCCTCCTCACCCTCCGGGGAGCTGTTTTTT.